Listed below are T cell receptor beta chains from one sample, sequenced in a study of T cell responses to AZD1222 COVID-19 vaccine. Sequenced by immunoSEQ multiplex PCR; TCRdb stores in-frame clones only, minus some. The data contain 70,000 or so clones, 65% to 80% of them singletons. The sample consisted of peripheral blood, taken on day 0 of AZD1222 vaccination. The receptors originated from an adult in good health. The CDR3 runs from the conserved cysteine through the conserved F or W. Each record gives: V gene, D gene, J gene, clone size, CDR3 DNA, CDR3 protein. D genes are given only for firm matches. Only part of the rows carry a size: once, few, many, or a class if the clone is expanded.

v_gene: TRBV7-9; d_gene: TRBD2; j_gene: TRBJ2-1; abundance: .; CDR3nt: TGTGCCAGCAGCCCCTACGTGACTAGCGGAGGCAATGAGCAGTTCTTC; CDR3aa: CASSPYVTSGGNEQFF
v_gene: TRBV9; d_gene: .; j_gene: TRBJ2-7; abundance: .; CDR3nt: TGTGCCAGCAGCTTGACAGACGCGAAGGGTTACGAGCAGTACTTC; CDR3aa: CASSLTDAKGYEQYF
v_gene: TRBV7-2; d_gene: TRBD2; j_gene: TRBJ2-5; abundance: .; CDR3nt: TGTGCCAGCAGCTACCGACGGCGGGGGGAAGAGACCCAGTACTTC; CDR3aa: CASSYRRRGEETQYF
v_gene: TRBV19; d_gene: .; j_gene: TRBJ2-7; abundance: .; CDR3nt: TGTGCCAGTAGTATAAACCCGCGCTACGAGCAGTACTTC; CDR3aa: CASSINPRYEQYF
v_gene: TRBV23-1; d_gene: TRBD2; j_gene: TRBJ2-7; abundance: .; CDR3nt: TGCGCCAGCAGTCAACGAGCGGGGAGTGGGGACGACACCTGCTACGAGCAGTACTTC; CDR3aa: CASSQRAGSGDDTCYEQYF
v_gene: TRBV2; d_gene: .; j_gene: TRBJ2-1; abundance: .; CDR3nt: TGTGCCAGCAGTGAAAAGTTTGAGCAGTTCTTC; CDR3aa: CASSEKFEQFF
v_gene: TRBV5-1; d_gene: TRBD1; j_gene: TRBJ2-1; abundance: few; CDR3nt: TGCGCCAGCAGCTTCGGGCTGGACAGGGGGCTCAATGAGCAGTTCTTC; CDR3aa: CASSFGLDRGLNEQFF
v_gene: TRBV5-1; d_gene: TRBD1; j_gene: TRBJ1-5; abundance: .; CDR3nt: TGCGCCAGCAGCCCCGAGGGGACAGGGGTCAATCAGCCCCAGCATTTT; CDR3aa: CASSPEGTGVNQPQHF
v_gene: TRBV9; d_gene: .; j_gene: TRBJ2-2; abundance: .; CDR3nt: TGTGCCAGCAGCTGGTTAGGGGCGAACACCGGGGAGCTGTTTTTT; CDR3aa: CASSWLGANTGELFF
v_gene: TRBV2; d_gene: .; j_gene: TRBJ1-4; abundance: once; CDR3nt: TGTGCCAGCAGTGCGTCGGGGAAACTGTTTTTT; CDR3aa: CASSASGKLFF
v_gene: TRBV3-1/TRBV3-2; d_gene: .; j_gene: TRBJ1-3; abundance: .; CDR3nt: TGTGCCAGCAGCCAACTCGGACGGTTCTCTGGAAACACCATATATTTT; CDR3aa: CASSQLGRFSGNTIYF
v_gene: TRBV7-9; d_gene: .; j_gene: TRBJ1-1; abundance: .; CDR3nt: TGTGCCAGCAGCTTAGCGCGGGGCGTACAACGGGGGACTGAAGCTTTCTTT; CDR3aa: CASSLARGVQRGTEAFF
v_gene: TRBV19; d_gene: TRBD1; j_gene: TRBJ1-5; abundance: few; CDR3nt: TGTGCCAGTACCCACTCAGGGACAGGCGATAATCAGCCCCAGCATTTT; CDR3aa: CASTHSGTGDNQPQHF
v_gene: TRBV15; d_gene: .; j_gene: TRBJ2-7; abundance: .; CDR3nt: TGTGCCACCAGCCCCTCCGCAGGAAGCTCCTACGAGCAGTACTTC; CDR3aa: CATSPSAGSSYEQYF
v_gene: TRBV28; d_gene: .; j_gene: TRBJ2-7; abundance: .; CDR3nt: TGTGCCAGCAGTTTTGGCGAGGGCCCCTACGAGCAGTACTTC; CDR3aa: CASSFGEGPYEQYF
v_gene: TRBV5-1; d_gene: TRBD1; j_gene: TRBJ1-2; abundance: .; CDR3nt: TGCGCCAGCAGCCCCCAGGACAGGGAAGACTATGGCTACACCTTC; CDR3aa: CASSPQDREDYGYTF
v_gene: TRBV2; d_gene: TRBD1; j_gene: TRBJ1-5; abundance: .; CDR3nt: TGTGCCAGCCAAAAGACAGGGAGCAATCAGCCCCAGCATTTT; CDR3aa: CASQKTGSNQPQHF
v_gene: TRBV19; d_gene: .; j_gene: TRBJ1-5; abundance: once; CDR3nt: TGTGCCAGTAGTATCCGGTTAGATGGCAATCAGCCCCAGCATTTT; CDR3aa: CASSIRLDGNQPQHF
v_gene: TRBV5-1; d_gene: .; j_gene: TRBJ2-5; abundance: .; CDR3nt: TGCGCCAGCAGCTTGGAACGGGGGTTCCAACCCCAAGAGACCCAGTACTTC; CDR3aa: CASSLERGFQPQETQYF
v_gene: TRBV7-2; d_gene: .; j_gene: TRBJ1-1; abundance: .; CDR3nt: TGTGCCAGCAGCTCACGTACGACGGGGGAGAACACTGAAGCTTTCTTT; CDR3aa: CASSSRTTGENTEAFF
v_gene: TRBV12-5; d_gene: .; j_gene: TRBJ1-3; abundance: .; CDR3nt: TGTGCTAGTGGTTTGGGGGACTCACTACCCCTTGACGACACCATATATTTT; CDR3aa: CASGLGDSLPLDDTIYF
v_gene: TRBV18; d_gene: .; j_gene: TRBJ2-5; abundance: .; CDR3nt: TGTGCCAGCTCACCCAGGGAGTCGCGAGAGACCCAGTACTTC; CDR3aa: CASSPRESRETQYF
v_gene: TRBV6-6; d_gene: TRBD1; j_gene: TRBJ1-1; abundance: .; CDR3nt: TGTGCCAGCATTGGACAGGGGGGCACTGAAGCTTTCTTT; CDR3aa: CASIGQGGTEAFF
v_gene: TRBV18; d_gene: TRBD1; j_gene: TRBJ1-1; abundance: .; CDR3nt: TGTGCCAGCTCACCCGGACAGGACACTGAAGCTTTCTTT; CDR3aa: CASSPGQDTEAFF
v_gene: TRBV6-5; d_gene: TRBD1; j_gene: TRBJ1-5; abundance: .; CDR3nt: TGTGCCAGCAGTTCGGGACAGGGGGGACCACAGCCCCAGCATTTT; CDR3aa: CASSSGQGGPQPQHF
v_gene: TRBV6-1; d_gene: TRBD2; j_gene: TRBJ2-5; abundance: .; CDR3nt: TGTGCCAGCAGTGAAATCGGCGCTAGCGGGGACCAAGAGACCCAGTACTTC; CDR3aa: CASSEIGASGDQETQYF
v_gene: TRBV11-1; d_gene: .; j_gene: TRBJ1-5; abundance: .; CDR3nt: TGTGCCAGCACCTACAGGGGCAATCAGCCCCAGCATTTT; CDR3aa: CASTYRGNQPQHF
v_gene: TRBV12-3/TRBV12-4; d_gene: .; j_gene: TRBJ2-1; abundance: .; CDR3nt: TGTGCCAGCAGTTCCAGTAGATCCAGGGAGTTCTTC; CDR3aa: CASSSSRSREFF
v_gene: TRBV5-6; d_gene: TRBD2; j_gene: TRBJ2-7; abundance: .; CDR3nt: TGTGCCAGCAAGGGACTAGCGGACGCTAGCTCCTACGAGCAGTACTTC; CDR3aa: CASKGLADASSYEQYF
v_gene: TRBV24-1; d_gene: TRBD1; j_gene: TRBJ2-2; abundance: .; CDR3nt: TGTGCCACTAACCCCTTCCCGGACAGGGGCGACACCGGGGAGCTGTTTTTT; CDR3aa: CATNPFPDRGDTGELFF
v_gene: TRBV11-3; d_gene: TRBD1; j_gene: TRBJ2-7; abundance: .; CDR3nt: TGTGCCAGCAGCACGAGACAGGGTACCTACGAGCAGTACTTC; CDR3aa: CASSTRQGTYEQYF
v_gene: TRBV30; d_gene: .; j_gene: TRBJ2-7; abundance: .; CDR3nt: TGTGCCTGGACTAGGGACTTCCACGAGCAGTACTTC; CDR3aa: CAWTRDFHEQYF